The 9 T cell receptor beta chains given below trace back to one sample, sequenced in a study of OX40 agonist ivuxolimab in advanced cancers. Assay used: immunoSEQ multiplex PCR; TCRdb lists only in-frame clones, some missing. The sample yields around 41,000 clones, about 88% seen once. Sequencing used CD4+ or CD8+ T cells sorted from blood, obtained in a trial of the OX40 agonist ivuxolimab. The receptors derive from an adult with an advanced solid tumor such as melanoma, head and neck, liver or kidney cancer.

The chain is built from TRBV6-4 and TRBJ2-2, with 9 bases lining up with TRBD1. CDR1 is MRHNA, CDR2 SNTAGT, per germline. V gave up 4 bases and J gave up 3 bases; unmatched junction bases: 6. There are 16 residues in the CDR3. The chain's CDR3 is CASSVGQGFDTGELFF. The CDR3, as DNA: TGTGCCAGCAGTGTCGGACAGGGGTTCGACACCGGGGAGCTGTTTTTT.

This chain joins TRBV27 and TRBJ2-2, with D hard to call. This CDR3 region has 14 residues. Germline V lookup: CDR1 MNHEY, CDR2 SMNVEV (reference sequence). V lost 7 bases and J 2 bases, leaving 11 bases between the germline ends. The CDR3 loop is CASTSEVNTGELFF. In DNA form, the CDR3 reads TGTGCCAGCACCTCCGAAGTTAACACCGGGGAGCTGTTTTTT.

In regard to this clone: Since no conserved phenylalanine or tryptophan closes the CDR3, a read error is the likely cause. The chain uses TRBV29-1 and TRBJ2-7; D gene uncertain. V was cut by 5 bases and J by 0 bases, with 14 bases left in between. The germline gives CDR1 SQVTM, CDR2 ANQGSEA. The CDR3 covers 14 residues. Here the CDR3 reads CSVTARPFSYEQYL. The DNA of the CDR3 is TGCAGCGTTACGGCCAGACCGTTCTCCTACGAGCAGTACCTC.

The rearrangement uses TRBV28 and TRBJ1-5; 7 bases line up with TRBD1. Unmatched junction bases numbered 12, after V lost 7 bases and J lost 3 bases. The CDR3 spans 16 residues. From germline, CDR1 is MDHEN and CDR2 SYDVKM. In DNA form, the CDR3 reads TGTGCCAGCACCCCCAGGGGGGCCGGCGCCAATCAGCCCCAGCATTTT. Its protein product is CASTPRGAGANQPQHF.

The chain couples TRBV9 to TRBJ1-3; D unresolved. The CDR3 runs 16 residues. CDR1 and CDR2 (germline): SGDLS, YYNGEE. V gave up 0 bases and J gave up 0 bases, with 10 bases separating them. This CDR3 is CASSVDRSLSGNTIYF. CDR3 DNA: TGTGCCAGCAGCGTAGACAGATCCCTCTCTGGAAACACCATATATTTT.

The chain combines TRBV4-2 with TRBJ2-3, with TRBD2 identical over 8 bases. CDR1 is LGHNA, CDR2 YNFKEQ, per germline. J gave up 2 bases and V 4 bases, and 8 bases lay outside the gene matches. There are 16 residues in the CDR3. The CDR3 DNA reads TGTGCCAGCAGCCGCGAGGCGGGAGGCTTCACAGATACGCAGTATTTT. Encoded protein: CASSREAGGFTDTQYF.

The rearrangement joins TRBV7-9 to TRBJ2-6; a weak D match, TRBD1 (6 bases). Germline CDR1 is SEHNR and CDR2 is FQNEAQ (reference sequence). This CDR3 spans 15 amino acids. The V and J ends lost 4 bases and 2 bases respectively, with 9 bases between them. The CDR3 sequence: CASSSQGTGANVLTF. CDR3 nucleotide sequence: TGTGCCAGCAGCTCACAGGGCACTGGGGCCAACGTCCTGACTTTC.

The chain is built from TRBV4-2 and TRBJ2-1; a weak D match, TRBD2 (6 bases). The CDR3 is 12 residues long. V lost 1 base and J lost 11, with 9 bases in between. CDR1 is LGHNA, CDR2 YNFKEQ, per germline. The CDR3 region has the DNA TGTGCCAGCAGCCAAGTAGGCGGGAAGCAGTTCTTC. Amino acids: CASSQVGGKQFF.

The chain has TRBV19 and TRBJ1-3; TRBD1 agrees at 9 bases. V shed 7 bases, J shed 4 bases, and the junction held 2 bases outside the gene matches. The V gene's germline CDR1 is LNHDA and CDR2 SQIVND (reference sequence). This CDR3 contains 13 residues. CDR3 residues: CASMGTGGNTIYF. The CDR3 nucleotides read TGTGCCAGTATGGGGACAGGGGGAAACACCATATATTTT.